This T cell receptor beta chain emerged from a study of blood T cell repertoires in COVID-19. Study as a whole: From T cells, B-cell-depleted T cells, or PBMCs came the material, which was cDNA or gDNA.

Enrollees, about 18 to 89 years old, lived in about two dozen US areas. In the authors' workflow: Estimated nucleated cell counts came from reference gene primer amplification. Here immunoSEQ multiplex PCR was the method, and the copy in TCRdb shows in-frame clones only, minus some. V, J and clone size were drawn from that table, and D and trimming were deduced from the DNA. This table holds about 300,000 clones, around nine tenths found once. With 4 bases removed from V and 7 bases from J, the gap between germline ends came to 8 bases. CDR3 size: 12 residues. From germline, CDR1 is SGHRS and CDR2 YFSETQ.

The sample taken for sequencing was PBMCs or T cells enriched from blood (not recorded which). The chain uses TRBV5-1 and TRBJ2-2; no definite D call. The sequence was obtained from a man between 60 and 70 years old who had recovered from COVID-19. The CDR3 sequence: CASSVPGGELFF. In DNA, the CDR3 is TGCGCCAGCAGCGTCCCGGGCGGGGAGCTGTTTTTT.